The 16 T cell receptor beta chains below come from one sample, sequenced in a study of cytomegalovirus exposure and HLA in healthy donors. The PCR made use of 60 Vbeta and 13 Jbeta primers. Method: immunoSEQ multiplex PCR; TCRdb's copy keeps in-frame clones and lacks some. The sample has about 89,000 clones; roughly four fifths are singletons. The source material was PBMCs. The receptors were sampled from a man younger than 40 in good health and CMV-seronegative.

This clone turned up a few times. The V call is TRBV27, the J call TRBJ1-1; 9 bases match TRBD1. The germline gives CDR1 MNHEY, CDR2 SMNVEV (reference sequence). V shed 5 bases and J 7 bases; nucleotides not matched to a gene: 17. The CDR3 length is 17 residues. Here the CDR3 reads CASSGQGLFDPPIEAFF. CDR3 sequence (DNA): TGTGCCAGCAGTGGACAGGGGCTCTTCGATCCTCCGATTGAAGCTTTCTTT.

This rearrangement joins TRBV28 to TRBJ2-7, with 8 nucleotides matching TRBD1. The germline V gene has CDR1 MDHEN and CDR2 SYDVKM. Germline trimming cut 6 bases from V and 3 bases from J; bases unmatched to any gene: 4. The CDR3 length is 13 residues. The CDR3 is CASRTGQGYEQYF. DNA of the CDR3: TGTGCCAGCAGGACAGGACAGGGCTACGAGCAGTACTTC.

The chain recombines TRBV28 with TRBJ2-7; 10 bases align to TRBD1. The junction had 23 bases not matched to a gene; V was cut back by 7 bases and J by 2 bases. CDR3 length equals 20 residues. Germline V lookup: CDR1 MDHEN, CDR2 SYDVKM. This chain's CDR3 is CASNILHPGQGSHSTYEQYF. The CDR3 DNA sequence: TGTGCCAGCAATATACTACATCCGGGACAGGGGTCTCACAGTACCTACGAGCAGTACTTC. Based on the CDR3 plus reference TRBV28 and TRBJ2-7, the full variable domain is DVKVTQSSRYLVKRTGEKVFLECVQDMDHENMFWYRQDPGLGLRLIYFSYDVKMKEKGDIPEGYSVSREKKERFSLILESASTNQTSMYLCASNILHPGQGSHSTYEQYFGPGTRLTVT.

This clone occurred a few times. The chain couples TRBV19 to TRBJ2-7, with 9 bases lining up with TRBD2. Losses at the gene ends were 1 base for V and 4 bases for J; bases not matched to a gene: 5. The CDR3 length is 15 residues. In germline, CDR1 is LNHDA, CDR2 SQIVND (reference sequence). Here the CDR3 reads CASSIAGLALYEQYF. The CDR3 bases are TGTGCCAGTAGTATAGCGGGACTAGCCCTTTACGAGCAGTACTTC.

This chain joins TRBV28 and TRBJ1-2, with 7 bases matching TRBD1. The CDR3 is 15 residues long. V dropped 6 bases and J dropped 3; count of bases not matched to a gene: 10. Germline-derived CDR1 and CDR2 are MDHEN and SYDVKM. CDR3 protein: CASSSDRAEDYGYTF. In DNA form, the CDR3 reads TGTGCCAGCAGCTCCGACAGGGCAGAGGACTATGGCTACACCTTC.

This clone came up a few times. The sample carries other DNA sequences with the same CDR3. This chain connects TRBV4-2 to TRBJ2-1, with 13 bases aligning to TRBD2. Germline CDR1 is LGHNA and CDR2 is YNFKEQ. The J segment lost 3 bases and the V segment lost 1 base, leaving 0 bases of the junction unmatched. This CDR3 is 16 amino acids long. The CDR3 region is CASSQGTSGGYNEQFF. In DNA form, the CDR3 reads TGTGCCAGCAGCCAAGGGACTAGCGGGGGCTACAATGAGCAGTTCTTC.

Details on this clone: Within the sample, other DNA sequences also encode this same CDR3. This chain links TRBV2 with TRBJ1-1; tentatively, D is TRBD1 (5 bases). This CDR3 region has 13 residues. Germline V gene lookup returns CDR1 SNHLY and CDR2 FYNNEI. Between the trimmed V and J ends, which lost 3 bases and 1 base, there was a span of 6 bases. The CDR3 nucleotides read TGTGCCAGCAGTGATCAGGGGAACACTGAAGCTTTCTTT. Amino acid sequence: CASSDQGNTEAFF.

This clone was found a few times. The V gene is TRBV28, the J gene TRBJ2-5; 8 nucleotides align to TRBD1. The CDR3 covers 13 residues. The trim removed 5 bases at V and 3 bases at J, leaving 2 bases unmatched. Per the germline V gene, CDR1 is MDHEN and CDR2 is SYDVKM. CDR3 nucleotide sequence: TGTGCCAGCAGTAAGGGACAGGAAGAGACCCAGTACTTC. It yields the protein CASSKGQEETQYF.

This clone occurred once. CDR3 loop: CASSPQGYSGNTIYF. The DNA for the CDR3 is TGTGCCAGCAGTCCTCAGGGATACTCTGGAAACACCATATATTTT. V and J are TRBV2 and TRBJ1-3; tentatively, D is TRBD1 (5 bases). The CDR3 extends over 15 amino acids. CDR1 is SNHLY, CDR2 FYNNEI, per germline. V lost 5 bases, J lost 0 bases, and 11 bases lay in between.

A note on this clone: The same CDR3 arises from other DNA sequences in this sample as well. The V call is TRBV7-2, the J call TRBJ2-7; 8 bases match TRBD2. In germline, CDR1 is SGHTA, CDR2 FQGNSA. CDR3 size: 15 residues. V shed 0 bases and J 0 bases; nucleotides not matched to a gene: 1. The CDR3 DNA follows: TGTGCCAGCAGCTTAGCAGGGACTAGCTCCTACGAGCAGTACTTC. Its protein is CASSLAGTSSYEQYF.

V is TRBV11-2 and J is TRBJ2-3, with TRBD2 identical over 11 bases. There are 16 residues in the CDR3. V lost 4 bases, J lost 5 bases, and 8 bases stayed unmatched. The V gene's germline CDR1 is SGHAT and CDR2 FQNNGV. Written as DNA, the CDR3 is TGTGCCAGCAGCTCTCCTAGCGGGAGGTCGAGAGATACGCAGTATTTT. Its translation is CASSSPSGRSRDTQYF.

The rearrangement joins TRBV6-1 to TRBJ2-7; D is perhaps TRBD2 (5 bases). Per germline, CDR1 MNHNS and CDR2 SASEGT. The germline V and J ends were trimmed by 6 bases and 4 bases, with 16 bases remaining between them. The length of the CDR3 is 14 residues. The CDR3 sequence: CASSPEDPSYEQYF. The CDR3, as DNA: TGTGCCAGCAGCCCGGAGGACCCCTCGTACGAGCAGTACTTC.

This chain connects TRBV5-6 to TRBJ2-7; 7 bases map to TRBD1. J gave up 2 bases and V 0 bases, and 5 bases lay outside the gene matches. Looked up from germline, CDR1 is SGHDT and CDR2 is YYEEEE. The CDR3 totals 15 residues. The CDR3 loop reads CASSLGTGPTYEQYF. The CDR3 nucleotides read TGTGCCAGCAGCTTGGGGACAGGTCCTACCTACGAGCAGTACTTC.

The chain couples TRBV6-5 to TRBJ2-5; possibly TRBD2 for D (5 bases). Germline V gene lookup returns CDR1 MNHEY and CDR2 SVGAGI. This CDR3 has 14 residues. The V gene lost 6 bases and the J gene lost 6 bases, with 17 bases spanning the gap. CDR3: CASRRERSLKTQYF. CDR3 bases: TGTGCCAGCAGACGCGAGCGGTCCTTGAAGACCCAGTACTTC.

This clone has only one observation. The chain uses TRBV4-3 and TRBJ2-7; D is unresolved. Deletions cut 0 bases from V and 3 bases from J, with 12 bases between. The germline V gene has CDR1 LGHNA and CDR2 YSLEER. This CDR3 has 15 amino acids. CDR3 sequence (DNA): TGCGCCAGCAGCCAAGATCAGAGTCTAGTCTACGAGCAGTACTTC. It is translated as CASSQDQSLVYEQYF.

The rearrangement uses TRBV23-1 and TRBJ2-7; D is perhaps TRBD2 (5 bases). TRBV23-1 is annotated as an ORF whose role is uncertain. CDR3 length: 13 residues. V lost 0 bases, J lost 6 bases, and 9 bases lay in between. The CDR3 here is CASSQSGDSEQYF. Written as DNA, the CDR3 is TGCGCCAGCAGTCAATCCGGGGATTCCGAGCAGTACTTC.